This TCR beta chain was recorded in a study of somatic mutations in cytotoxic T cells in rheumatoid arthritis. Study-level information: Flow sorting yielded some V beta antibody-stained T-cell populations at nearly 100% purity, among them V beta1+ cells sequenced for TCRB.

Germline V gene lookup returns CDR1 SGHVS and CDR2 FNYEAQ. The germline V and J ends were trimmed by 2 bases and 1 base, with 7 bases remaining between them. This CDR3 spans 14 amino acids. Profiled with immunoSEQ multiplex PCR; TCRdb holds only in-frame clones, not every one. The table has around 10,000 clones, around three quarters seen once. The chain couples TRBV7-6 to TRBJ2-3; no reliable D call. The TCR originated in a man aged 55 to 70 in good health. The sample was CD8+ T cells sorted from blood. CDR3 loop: CASSLFGGTDTQYF. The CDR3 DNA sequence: TGTGCCAGCAGCTTATTCGGCGGCACAGATACGCAGTATTTT.